These 6 T cell receptor beta chains came from one sample sequenced in a study of CXCR3-negative and CXCR3-positive naive CD8 T cells. Each TRB cDNA library was prepared by 5' RACE (with UMI labels). With the 5' RACE reads reprocessed, TCRdb shows one record per CDR3 protein and no DNA. Its table lists 90,000 to 95,000 distinct CDR3 sequences. The sample was naive CXCR3- CD8+ T cells from blood. Subset in this sample: CD45RO-CCR7+CD27+CD95- naive CD8+ T cells lacking CXCR3 (TNR3-). The receptors here all came from a human donor in good health. Some clones in this sample may be carry-over from other donors' samples.

The gene calls are TRBV29-1 and TRBJ1-2. The germline V gene encodes CDR1 SQVTM and CDR2 ANQGSEA. CDR3 length: 13 residues. The chain's CDR3 is CSVVDLLNYGYTF.

The chain uses TRBV23-1 and TRBJ2-7; without DNA, the TCRdb call of TRBD1 cannot be checked. TRBV23-1 is marked as an open reading frame, function uncertain. The CDR3 extends over 16 amino acids. The CDR3 reads CARRWGTGLACYEQYF.

V gene TRBV28 combines with J gene TRBJ2-7; with no DNA, the TCRdb D assignment of TRBD1 cannot be verified. This CDR3 is built from 15 residues. CDR1 and CDR2 from the germline V gene are MDHEN and SYDVKM. The CDR3: CASRSVQGGLLEQYF.

This rearrangement joins TRBV10-3 to TRBJ2-7; TCRdb picks TRBD2, but there is no DNA to check that call. Germline V gene sequence: CDR1 ENHRY, CDR2 SYGVKD. The CDR3 runs 16 residues. Here the CDR3 reads CAISESTLRDSQEQYF.

This chain joins TRBV7-6 and TRBJ1-1; TCRdb proposes TRBD1, but this gene call is untestable without DNA. The CDR3 sequence is 15 residues long. Germline V lookup: CDR1 SGHVS, CDR2 FNYEAQ. The CDR3 loop is CASSLGQGDLTEAFF.

This chain joins TRBV2 and TRBJ2-1; TCRdb reports TRBD2, a call that lacks DNA to check it against. From germline, CDR1 is SNHLY and CDR2 FYNNEI. This CDR3 is 13 amino acids long. CDR3 region: CASRDGLGNEQFF.